This T cell receptor beta chain comes out of a study of blood T cells in healthy people across ages. There are a few counts of this clonotype. Every donor contributed about 10 milliliters of peripheral blood by blood draw. Sample-barcoded 5' priming and a J-beta primer mix drove a second PCR of 7 to 11 cycles. CDR3-containing paired-end reads numbered at least 2.5 million in each sample. Each CDR3 protein is one row after TCRdb ran MiXCR on the 5' RACE reads. Altogether just under 550,000 distinct CDR3 sequences are present, approximately 25% being singletons, with the ten largest covering just under 9%. The V and J ends lost 4 bases and 11 bases respectively, with 1 base between them. The germline CDR1 and CDR2 sequences are SEHNR and FQNEAQ (reference sequence). CDR3 length: 8 residues. The data were also submitted as part of a second study, on T cells of mothers and their children.

The rearrangement links TRBV7-9 to TRBJ2-3; D not resolved. Material: blood. The receptor was isolated from a boy aged 10-17 years in good health. The CDR3 region is CASSWQYF. CDR3 coding DNA: TGTGCCAGCAGCTGGCAGTATTTT.